The entry below describes one T cell receptor (beta chain). These data come from a study of blood T cell repertoires in COVID-19. Background on the study: PBMCs, B-cell-depleted T cells, or T cells provided the cDNA or gDNA that made up the material.

The trim removed 6 bases at V and 1 base at J, leaving 1 base unmatched. The CDR3 spans 13 residues. Germline assignment: CDR1 SGHTA and CDR2 FQGNSA. Methods used by the authors: Amplified reference gene primers provided the basis for estimating nucleated cell counts. Clones were sequenced by immunoSEQ multiplex PCR, and TCRdb holds only the in-frame ones, with some missing. V and J calls and clone size are those listed in that table; D and trimming were worked out from the DNA. This table holds under 200,000 clones, approximately 90% found once. The clonotype comes from a man in his forties with active or convalescent COVID-19. Sequencing was performed on peripheral blood. The V and J genes are TRBV7-2 and TRBJ1-1, with 8 nucleotides matching TRBD1. The CDR3 sequence is CASRGQGNTEAFF. CDR3 in DNA: TGTGCCAGCAGAGGACAGGGGAACACTGAAGCTTTCTTT.